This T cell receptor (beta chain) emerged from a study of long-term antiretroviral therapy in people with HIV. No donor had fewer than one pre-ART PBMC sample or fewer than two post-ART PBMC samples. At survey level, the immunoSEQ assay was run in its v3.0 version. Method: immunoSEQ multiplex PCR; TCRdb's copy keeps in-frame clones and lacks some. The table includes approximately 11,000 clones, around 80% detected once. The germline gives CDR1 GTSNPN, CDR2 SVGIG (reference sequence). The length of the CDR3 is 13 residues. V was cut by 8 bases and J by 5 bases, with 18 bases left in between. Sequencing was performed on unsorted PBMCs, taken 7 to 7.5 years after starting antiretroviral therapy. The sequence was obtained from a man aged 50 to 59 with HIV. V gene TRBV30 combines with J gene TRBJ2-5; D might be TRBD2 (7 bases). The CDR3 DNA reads TGTGCCCGCAATTCACAGGGAGGGGAGACCCAGTACTTC. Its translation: CARNSQGGETQYF.